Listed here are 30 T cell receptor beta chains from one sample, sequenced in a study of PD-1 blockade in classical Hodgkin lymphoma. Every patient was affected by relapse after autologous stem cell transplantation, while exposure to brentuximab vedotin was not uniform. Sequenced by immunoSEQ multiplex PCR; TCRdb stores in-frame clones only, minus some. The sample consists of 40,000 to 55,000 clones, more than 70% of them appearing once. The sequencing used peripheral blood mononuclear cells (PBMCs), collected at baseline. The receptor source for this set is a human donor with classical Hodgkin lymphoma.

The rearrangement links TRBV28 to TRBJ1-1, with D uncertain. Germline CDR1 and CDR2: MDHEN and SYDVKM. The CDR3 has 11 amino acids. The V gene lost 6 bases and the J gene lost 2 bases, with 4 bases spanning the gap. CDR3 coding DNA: TGTGCCAGCAGATTAAACACTGAAGCTTTCTTT. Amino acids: CASRLNTEAFF. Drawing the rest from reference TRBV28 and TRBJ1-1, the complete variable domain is DVKVTQSSRYLVKRTGEKVFLECVQDMDHENMFWYRQDPGLGLRLIYFSYDVKMKEKGDIPEGYSVSREKKERFSLILESASTNQTSMYLCASRLNTEAFFGQGTRLTVV.

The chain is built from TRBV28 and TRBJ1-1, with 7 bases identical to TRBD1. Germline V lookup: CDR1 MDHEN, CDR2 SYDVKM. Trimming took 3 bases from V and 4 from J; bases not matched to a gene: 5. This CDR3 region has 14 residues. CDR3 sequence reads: CASSFSQGVTEAFF. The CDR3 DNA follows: TGTGCCAGCAGTTTTAGCCAGGGGGTCACTGAAGCTTTCTTT.

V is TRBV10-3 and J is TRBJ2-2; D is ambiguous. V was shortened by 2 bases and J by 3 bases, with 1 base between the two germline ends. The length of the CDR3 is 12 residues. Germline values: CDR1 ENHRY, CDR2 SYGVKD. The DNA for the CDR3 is TGTGCCATCAGTGAGGACACCGGGGAGCTGTTTTTT. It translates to CAISEDTGELFF.

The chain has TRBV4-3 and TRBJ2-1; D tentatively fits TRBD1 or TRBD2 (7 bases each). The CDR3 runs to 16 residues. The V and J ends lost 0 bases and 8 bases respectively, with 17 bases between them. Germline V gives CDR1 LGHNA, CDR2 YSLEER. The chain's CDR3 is CASSQDFAGGVDEQFF. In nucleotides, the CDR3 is TGCGCCAGCAGCCAAGATTTCGCAGGGGGGGTGGATGAGCAGTTCTTC.

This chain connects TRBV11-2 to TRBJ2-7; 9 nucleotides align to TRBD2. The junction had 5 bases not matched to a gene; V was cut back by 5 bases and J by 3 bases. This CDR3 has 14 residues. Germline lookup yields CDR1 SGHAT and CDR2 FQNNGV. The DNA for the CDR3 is TGTGCCAGCAGCATTAGCGGGAGAGGCTACGAGCAGTACTTC. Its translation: CASSISGRGYEQYF.

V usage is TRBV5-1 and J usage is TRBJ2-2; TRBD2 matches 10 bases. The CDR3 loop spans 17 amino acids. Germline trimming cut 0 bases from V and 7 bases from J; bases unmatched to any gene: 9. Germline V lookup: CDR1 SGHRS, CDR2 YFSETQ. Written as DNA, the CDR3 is TGCGCCAGCAGCTTGGCTAGCGGGGGCCGTCTTGGCGGGGAGCTGTTTTTT. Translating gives CASSLASGGRLGGELFF.

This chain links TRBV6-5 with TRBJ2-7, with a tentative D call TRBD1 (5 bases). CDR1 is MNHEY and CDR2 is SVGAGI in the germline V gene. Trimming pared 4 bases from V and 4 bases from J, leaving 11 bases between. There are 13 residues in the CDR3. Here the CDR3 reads CASSSGIGYEQYF. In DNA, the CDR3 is TGTGCCAGCAGTTCAGGGATAGGGTACGAGCAGTACTTC.

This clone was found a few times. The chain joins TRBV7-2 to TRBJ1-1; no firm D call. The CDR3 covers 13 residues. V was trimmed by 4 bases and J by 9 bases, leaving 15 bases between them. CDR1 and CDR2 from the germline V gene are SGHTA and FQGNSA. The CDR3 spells CASSSGRGYKAFF. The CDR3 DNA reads TGTGCCAGCAGCTCTGGACGAGGATACAAAGCTTTCTTT.

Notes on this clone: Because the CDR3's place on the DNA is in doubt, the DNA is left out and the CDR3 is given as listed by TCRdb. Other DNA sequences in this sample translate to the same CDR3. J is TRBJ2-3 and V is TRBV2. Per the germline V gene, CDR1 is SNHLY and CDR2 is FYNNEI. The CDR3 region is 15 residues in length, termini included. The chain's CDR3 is CASSVVGGGTDTQYF.

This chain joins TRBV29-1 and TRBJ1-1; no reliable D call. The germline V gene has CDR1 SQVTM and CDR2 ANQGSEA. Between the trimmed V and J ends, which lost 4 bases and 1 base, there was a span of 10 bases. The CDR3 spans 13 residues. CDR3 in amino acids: CSVVEGANTEAFF. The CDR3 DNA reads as TGCAGCGTTGTGGAGGGCGCGAACACTGAAGCTTTCTTT. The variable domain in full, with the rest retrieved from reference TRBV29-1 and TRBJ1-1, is SAVISQKPSRDICQRGTSLTIQCQVDSQVTMMFWYRQQPGQSLTLIATANQGSEATYESGFVIDKFPISRPNLTFSTLTVSNMSPEDSSIYLCSVVEGANTEAFFGQGTRLTVV.

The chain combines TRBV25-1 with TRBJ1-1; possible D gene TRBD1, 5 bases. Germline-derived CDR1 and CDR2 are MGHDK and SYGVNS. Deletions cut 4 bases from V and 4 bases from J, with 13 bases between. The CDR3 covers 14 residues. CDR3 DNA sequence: TGTGCCAGCAGTGCTCCAGGGTTGGTCACTGAAGCTTTCTTT. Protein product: CASSAPGLVTEAFF.

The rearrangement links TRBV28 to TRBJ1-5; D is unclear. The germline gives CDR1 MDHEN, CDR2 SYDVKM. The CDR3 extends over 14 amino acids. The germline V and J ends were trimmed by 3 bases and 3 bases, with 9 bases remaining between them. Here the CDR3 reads CASSLWGNNQPQHF. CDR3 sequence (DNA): TGTGCCAGCAGTTTGTGGGGTAACAATCAGCCCCAGCATTTT.

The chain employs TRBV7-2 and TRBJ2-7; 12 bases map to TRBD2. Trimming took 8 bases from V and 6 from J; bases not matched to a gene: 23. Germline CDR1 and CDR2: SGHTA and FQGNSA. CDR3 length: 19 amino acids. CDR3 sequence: CASRLSVASGRAYSCEQYF. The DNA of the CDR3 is TGTGCCAGCCGCCTTTCCGTGGCTAGCGGGAGGGCCTACTCTTGCGAGCAGTACTTC.

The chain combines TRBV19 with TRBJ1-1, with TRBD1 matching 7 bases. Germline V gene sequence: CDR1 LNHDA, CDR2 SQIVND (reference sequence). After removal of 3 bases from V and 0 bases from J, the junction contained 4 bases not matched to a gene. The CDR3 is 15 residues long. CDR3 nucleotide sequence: TGTGCCAGTAGTATCTTGACAGGGCTGAACACTGAAGCTTTCTTT. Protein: CASSILTGLNTEAFF.

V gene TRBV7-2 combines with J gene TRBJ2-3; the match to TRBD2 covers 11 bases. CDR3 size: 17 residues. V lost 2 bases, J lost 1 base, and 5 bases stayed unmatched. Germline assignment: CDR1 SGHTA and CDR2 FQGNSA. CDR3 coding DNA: TGTGCCAGCAGCTTACTAGCGGGGGGTCCTCGCACAGATACGCAGTATTTT. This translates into CASSLLAGGPRTDTQYF.

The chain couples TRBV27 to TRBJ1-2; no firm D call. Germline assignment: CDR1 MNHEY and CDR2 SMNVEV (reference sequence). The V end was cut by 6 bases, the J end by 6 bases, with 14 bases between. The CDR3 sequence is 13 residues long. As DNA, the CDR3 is TGTGCCAGCAGGATGGGCGGGAGTGATGGCTACACCTTC. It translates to CASRMGGSDGYTF.

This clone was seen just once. CDR3: CASSSRDKCHKSRANVLTF. For the CDR3, the DNA is TGTGCCAGCAGCTCGCGAGATAAGTGCCACAAAAGTCGGGCCAACGTCCTGACTTTC. This rearrangement joins TRBV7-7 to TRBJ2-6; D is unresolved. Germline CDR1 reads SSHAT; CDR2 reads FNYEAQ (reference sequence). The CDR3 length is 19 residues. The V end was cut by 4 bases, the J end by 5 bases, with 24 bases between.

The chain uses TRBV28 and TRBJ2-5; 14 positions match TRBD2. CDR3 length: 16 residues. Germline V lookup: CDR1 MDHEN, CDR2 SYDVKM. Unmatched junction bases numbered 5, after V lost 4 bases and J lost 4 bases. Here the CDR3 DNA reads TGTGCCAGCAGTTCCAGACTAGCGGGGGGGTTAGAGACCCAGTACTTC. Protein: CASSSRLAGGLETQYF.

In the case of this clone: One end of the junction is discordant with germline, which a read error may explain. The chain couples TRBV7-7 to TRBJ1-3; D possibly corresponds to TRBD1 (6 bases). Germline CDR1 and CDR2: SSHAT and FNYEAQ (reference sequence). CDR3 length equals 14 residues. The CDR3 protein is CASSPGQFGNTIYF. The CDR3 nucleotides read TGTGCTAGCAGCCCCGGACAGTTCGGAAACACCATATATTTT.

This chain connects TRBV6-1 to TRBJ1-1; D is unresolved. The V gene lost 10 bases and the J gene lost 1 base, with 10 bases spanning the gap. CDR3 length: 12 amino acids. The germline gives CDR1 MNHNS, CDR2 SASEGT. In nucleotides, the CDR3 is TGTGCCACCCAGCCGGGGAACACTGAAGCTTTCTTT. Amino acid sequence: CATQPGNTEAFF.

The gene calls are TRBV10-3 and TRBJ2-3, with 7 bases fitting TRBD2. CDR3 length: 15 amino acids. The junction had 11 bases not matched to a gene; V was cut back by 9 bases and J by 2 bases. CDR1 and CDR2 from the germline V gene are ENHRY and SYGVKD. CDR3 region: CAIRGGSESTDTQYF. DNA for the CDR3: TGTGCCATAAGAGGCGGGAGCGAGTCCACAGATACGCAGTATTTT.

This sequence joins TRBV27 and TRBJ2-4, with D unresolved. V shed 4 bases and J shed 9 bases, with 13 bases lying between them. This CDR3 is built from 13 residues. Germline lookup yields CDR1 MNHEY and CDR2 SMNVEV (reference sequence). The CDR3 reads CASSSPDRGIQYF. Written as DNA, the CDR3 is TGTGCCAGCAGTTCCCCCGACCGCGGCATTCAGTACTTC.

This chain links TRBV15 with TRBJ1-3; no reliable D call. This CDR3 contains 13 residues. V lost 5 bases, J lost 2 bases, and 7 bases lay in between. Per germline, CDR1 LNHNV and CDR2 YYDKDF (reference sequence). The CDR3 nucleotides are TGTGCCACCAGCCCGGAGGCTGGAAACACCATATATTTT. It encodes CATSPEAGNTIYF.

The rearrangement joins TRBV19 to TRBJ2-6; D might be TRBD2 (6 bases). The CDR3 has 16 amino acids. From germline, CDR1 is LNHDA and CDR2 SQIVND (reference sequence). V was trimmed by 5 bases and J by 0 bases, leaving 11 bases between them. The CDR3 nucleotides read TGTGCCAGTAGTCTGCGGGAAGGCTCTGGGGCCAACGTCCTGACTTTC. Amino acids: CASSLREGSGANVLTF.

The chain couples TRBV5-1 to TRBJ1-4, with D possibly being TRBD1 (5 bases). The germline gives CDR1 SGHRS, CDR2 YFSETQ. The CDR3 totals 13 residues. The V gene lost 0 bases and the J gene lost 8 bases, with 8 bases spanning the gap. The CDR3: CASSLGWGEKLFF. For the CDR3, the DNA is TGCGCCAGCAGCTTGGGATGGGGGGAAAAACTGTTTTTT.

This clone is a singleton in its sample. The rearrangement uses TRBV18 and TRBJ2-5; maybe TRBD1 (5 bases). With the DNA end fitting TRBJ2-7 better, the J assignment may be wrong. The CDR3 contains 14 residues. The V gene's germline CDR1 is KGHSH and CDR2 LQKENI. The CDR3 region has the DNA TGTGCCAGCTCACCACAGACAGAATTCTACGAGCAGTACTTC. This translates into CASSPQTEFYEQYF.

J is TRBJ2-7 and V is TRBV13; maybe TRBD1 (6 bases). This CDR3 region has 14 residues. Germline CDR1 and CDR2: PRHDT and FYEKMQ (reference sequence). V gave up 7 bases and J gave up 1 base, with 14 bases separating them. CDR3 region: CASMSKGESYEQYF. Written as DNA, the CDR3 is TGTGCCAGCATGTCAAAGGGGGAATCCTACGAGCAGTACTTC.

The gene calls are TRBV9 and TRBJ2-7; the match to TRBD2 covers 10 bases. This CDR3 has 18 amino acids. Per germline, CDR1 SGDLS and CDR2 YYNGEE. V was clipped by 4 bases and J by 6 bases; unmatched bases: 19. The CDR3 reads CASSLRDTSGGASTEQYF. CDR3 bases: TGTGCCAGCAGCTTAAGGGATACCAGCGGGGGGGCCTCGACCGAGCAGTACTTC.

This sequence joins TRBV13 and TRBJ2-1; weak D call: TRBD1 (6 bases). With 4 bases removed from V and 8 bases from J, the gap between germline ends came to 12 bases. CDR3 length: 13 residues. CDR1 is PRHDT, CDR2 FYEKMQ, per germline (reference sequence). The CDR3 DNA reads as TGTGCCAGCAGCTGGGGGCGGCGGGATGAGCAGTTCTTC. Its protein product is CASSWGRRDEQFF.

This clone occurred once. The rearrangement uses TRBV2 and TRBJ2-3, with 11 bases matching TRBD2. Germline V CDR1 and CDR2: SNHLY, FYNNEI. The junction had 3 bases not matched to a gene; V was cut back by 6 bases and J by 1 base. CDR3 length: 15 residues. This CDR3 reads CASRQLAGGTDTQYF. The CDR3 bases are TGTGCCAGCAGACAACTAGCGGGGGGCACAGATACGCAGTATTTT.